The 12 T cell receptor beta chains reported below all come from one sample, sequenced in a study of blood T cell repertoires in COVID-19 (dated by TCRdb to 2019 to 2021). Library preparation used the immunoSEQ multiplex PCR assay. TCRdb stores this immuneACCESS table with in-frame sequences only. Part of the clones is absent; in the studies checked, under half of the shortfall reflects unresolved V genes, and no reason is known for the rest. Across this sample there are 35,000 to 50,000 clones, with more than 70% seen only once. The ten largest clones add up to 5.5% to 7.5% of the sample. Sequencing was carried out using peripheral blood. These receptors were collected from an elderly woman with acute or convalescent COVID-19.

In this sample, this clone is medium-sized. CDR3 DNA sequence: TGTGCCAGCTCACGCACGGACAGGTCTGGAAACACCATATATTTT. Protein sequence: CASSRTDRSGNTIYF. The chain joins TRBV18 to TRBJ1-3; 7 bases fit TRBD1. Germline-derived CDR1 and CDR2 are KGHSH and LQKENI. V was pared by 4 bases and J by 1 base, with 4 bases of the junction left unmatched. This CDR3 spans 15 amino acids.

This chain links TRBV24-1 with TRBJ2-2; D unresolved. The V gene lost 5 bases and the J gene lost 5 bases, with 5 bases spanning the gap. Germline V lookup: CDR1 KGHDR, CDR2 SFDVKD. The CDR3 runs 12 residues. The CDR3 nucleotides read TGTGCCACCAGTGCGGAGACCGGGGAGCTGTTTTTT. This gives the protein CATSAETGELFF.

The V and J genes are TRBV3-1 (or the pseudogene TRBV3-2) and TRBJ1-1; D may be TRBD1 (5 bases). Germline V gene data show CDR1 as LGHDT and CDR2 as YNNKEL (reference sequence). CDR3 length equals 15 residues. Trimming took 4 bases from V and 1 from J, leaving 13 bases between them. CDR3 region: CASSRGVQQNTEAFF. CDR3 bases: TGTGCCAGCAGCCGGGGCGTCCAACAGAACACTGAAGCTTTCTTT.

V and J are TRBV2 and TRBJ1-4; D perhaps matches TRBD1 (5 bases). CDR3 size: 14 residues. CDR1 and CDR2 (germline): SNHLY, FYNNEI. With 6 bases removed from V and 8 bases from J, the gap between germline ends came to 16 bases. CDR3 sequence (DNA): TGTGCCAGCAGCCCGACTCACGCAGGGGAAAAACTGTTTTTT. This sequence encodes CASSPTHAGEKLFF. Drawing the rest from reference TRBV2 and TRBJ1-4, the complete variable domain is EPEVTQTPSHQVTQMGQEVILRCVPISNHLYFYWYRQILGQKVEFLVSFYNNEISEKSEIFDDQFSVERPDGSNFTLKIRSTKLEDSAMYFCASSPTHAGEKLFFGSGTQLSVL.

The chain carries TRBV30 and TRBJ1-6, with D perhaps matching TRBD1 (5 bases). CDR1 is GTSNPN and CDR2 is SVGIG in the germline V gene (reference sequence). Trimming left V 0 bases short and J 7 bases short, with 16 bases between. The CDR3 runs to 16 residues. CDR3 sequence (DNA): TGTGCCTGGAGTGTCGGGGGAGGATTTCGGAATTCACCCCTCCACTTT. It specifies CAWSVGGGFRNSPLHF.

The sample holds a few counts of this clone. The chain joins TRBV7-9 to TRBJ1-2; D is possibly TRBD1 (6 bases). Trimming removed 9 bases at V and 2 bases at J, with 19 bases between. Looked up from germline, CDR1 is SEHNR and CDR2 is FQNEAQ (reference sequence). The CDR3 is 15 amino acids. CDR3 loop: CASNTRDNPNYGYTF. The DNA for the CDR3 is TGTGCCAGTAATACTCGGGACAACCCAAACTATGGCTACACCTTC. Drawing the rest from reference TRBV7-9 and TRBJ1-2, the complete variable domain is DTGVSQNPRHKITKRGQNVTFRCDPISEHNRLYWYRQTLGQGPEFLTYFQNEAQLEKSRLLSDRFSAERPKGSFSTLEIQRTEQGDSAMYLCASNTRDNPNYGYTFGSGTRLTVV.

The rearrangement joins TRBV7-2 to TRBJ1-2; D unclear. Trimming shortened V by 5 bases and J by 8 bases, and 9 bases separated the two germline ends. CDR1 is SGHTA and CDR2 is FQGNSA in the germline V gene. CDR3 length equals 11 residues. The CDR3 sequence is CASSLLRGYTF. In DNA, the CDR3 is TGTGCCAGCAGCCTACTGCGGGGCTACACCTTC.

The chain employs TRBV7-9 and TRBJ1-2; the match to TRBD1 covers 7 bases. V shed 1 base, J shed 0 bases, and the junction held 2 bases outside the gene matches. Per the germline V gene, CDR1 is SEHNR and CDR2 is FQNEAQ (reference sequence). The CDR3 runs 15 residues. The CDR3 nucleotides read TGTGCCAGCAGCTTAGGACAGGGACCTAACTATGGCTACACCTTC. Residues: CASSLGQGPNYGYTF.

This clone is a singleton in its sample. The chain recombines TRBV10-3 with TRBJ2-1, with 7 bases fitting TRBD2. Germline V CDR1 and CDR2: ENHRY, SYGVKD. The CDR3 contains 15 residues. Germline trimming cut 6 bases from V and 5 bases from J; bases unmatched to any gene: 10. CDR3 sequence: CAISPGTKRNNEQFF. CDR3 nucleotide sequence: TGTGCCATCAGCCCCGGGACTAAGAGGAACAATGAGCAGTTCTTC.

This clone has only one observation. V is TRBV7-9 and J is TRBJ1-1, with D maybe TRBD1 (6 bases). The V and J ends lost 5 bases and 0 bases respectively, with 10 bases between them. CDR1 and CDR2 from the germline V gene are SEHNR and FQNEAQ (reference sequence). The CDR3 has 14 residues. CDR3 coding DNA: TGTGCCAGCAGCCCGCAGGGGATGAACACTGAAGCTTTCTTT. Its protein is CASSPQGMNTEAFF. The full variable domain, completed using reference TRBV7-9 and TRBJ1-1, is DTGVSQNPRHKITKRGQNVTFRCDPISEHNRLYWYRQTLGQGPEFLTYFQNEAQLEKSRLLSDRFSAERPKGSFSTLEIQRTEQGDSAMYLCASSPQGMNTEAFFGQGTRLTVV.

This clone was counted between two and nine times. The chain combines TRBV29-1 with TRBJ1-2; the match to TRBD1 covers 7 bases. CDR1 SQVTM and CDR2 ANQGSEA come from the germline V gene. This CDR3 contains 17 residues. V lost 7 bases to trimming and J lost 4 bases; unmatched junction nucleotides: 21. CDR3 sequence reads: CSAMTTGENSLGYGYTF. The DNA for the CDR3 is TGCAGCGCCATGACAACAGGGGAAAACTCTTTAGGCTATGGCTACACCTTC.

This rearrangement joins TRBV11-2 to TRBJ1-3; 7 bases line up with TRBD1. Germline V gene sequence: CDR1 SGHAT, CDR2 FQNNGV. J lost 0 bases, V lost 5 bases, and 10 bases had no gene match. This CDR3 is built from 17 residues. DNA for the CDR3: TGTGCCAGCAGCGCCCGGGACAGCTCTATCTCTGGAAACACCATATATTTT. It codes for CASSARDSSISGNTIYF.